This is a list of T cell receptor beta chains from one sample in a study of cytomegalovirus exposure and HLA in healthy donors. Measured with immunoSEQ multiplex PCR; TCRdb has only the in-frame clones, and not every one. The sample gives around 100,000 clones, about 73% of which show up once; around 4.6% is in the top ten. The sequencing sample was made of PBMCs. Source of these receptors: a woman aged 40 to 55 in good health and CMV-seropositive. Both conserved end residues are part of each CDR3.

>TRBV7-9|TRBJ1-5
CASSTGNRNQPQHF
>TRBV5-6|TRBJ2-2
CASSFQNTGELFF
>TRBV7-2|TRBJ2-7
CASSLAAGLTYEQYF
>TRBV2|TRBJ1-2
CASNNQGYGYTF
>TRBV7-9|TRBJ2-1
CASSPSLGGPLYNEQFF
>TRBV5-6|TRBJ1-4
CASSLEGVREKLFF
>TRBV19|TRBJ1-2
CASSSQGGYYGYTF
>TRBV18|TRBJ2-1
CASSSQGASFDEQFF
>TRBV5-4|TRBJ2-2
CASSSWTGNTGELFF
>TRBV6-5|TRBJ2-1
CASSYSQGGYNEQFF
>TRBV20-1|TRBJ2-3
CSAINNTQYF